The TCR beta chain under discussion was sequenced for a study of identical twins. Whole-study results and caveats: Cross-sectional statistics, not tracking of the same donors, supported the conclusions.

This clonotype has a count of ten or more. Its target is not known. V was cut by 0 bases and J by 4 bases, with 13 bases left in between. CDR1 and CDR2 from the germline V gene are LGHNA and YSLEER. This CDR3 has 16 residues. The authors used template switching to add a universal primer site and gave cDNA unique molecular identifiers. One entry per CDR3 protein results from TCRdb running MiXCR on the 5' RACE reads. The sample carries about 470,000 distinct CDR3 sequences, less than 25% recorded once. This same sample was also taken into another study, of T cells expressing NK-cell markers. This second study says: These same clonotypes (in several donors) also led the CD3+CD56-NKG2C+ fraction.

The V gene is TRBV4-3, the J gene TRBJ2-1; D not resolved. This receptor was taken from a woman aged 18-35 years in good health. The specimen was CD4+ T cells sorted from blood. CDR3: CASSQDLRPLYNEQFF. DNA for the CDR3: TGCGCCAGCAGCCAAGATCTTAGGCCCCTTTACAATGAGCAGTTCTTC.